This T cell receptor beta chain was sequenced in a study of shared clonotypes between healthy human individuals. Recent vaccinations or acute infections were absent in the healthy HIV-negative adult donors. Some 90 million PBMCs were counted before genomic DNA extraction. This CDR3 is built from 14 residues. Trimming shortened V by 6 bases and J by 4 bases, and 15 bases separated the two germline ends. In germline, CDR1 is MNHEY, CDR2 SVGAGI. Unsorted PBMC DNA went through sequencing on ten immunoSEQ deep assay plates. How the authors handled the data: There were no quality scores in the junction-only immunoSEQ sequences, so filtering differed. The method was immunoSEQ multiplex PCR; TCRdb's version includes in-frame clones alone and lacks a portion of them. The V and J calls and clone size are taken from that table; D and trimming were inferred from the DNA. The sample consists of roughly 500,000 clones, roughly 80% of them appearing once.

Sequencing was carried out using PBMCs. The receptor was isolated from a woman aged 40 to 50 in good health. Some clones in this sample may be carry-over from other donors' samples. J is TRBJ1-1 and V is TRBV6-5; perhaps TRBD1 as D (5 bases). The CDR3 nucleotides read TGTGCCAGCAGGGCCGGGGGGATGGTCACTGAAGCTTTCTTT. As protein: CASRAGGMVTEAFF.